These 28 T cell receptor beta chains were sequenced from one sample in a study of blood T cells in healthy people across ages. A second PCR of 7 to 11 cycles used a sample-barcoded 5' primer and a J-beta primer mix. Via MiXCR, TCRdb re-called the 5' RACE reads, giving one row per CDR3 protein. The sample shows about 970,000 distinct CDR3 sequences, around 54% of them seen only once. What was sequenced was blood. The receptors originated from a woman aged 60-70 years in good health.

This clonotype was seen a handful of times. Here the CDR3 DNA reads TGTGCCAGCAGCCAGATAACTAGCGGAACGACCTACGAGCAGTACTTC. It specifies CASSQITSGTTYEQYF. The genes are TRBV4-2 and TRBJ2-7; TRBD2 aligns across 8 bases. Germline V lookup: CDR1 LGHNA, CDR2 YNFKEQ. V trimming: 3 bases; J trimming: 2 bases; junction bases outside the gene matches: 9. The CDR3 extends over 16 amino acids.

The V and J genes are TRBV29-1 and TRBJ2-7; TRBD1 is a possible D gene (6 bases). This CDR3 spans 12 amino acids. Germline lookup yields CDR1 SQVTM and CDR2 ANQGSEA. Trimming took off 6 bases at V and 3 bases at J, with 12 bases between the two ends. The CDR3 protein is CSVRDKDYEQYF. DNA of the CDR3: TGCAGCGTCCGGGACAAGGACTACGAGCAGTACTTC.

This clonotype was found a few times. The chain employs TRBV28 and TRBJ2-5; D is unresolved. In germline, CDR1 is MDHEN, CDR2 SYDVKM. V was shortened by 7 bases and J by 11 bases, with 17 bases between the two germline ends. This CDR3 region has 12 residues. CDR3: CASTPTTYQQYF. The CDR3 nucleotides are TGTGCCAGCACGCCAACCACCTACCAGCAGTACTTC.

The CDR3 nucleotides read TGTGCCAGCAGCGTGGGTGGGACAGGGGCCTACGAGCAGTACTTC. Its protein product is CASSVGGTGAYEQYF. This chain joins TRBV7-8 and TRBJ2-7, with 10 bases fitting TRBD1. Germline CDR1 is SGHVS and CDR2 is FQNEAQ. V lost 5 bases to trimming and J lost 2 bases; unmatched junction nucleotides: 6. The CDR3 spans 15 residues.

J is TRBJ1-1 and V is TRBV6-5; D remains ambiguous. The CDR3 is 14 amino acids. From germline, CDR1 is MNHEY and CDR2 SVGAGI. V was pared by 8 bases and J by 5 bases, with 18 bases between. In DNA, the CDR3 is TGTGCCAGCGCGAACAGCGGTGTGGGGACTGAAGCTTTCTTT. The encoded protein is CASANSGVGTEAFF.

The chain combines TRBV5-1 with TRBJ2-2; a weak D match, TRBD1 (6 bases). The CDR3 covers 15 residues. From germline, CDR1 is SGHRS and CDR2 YFSETQ. V lost 4 bases, J lost 6 bases, and 16 bases lay in between. The CDR3 nucleotides read TGCGCCAGCAGCCCACAGGGCAAAGACGCCGGGGAGCTGTTTTTT. Protein sequence: CASSPQGKDAGELFF.

In its sample, this clonotype was seen a few times. The V call is TRBV9, the J call TRBJ2-5; 11 bases map to TRBD2. After removal of 4 bases from V and 2 bases from J, the junction contained 4 bases not matched to a gene. The CDR3 length is 15 residues. Germline CDR1 and CDR2: SGDLS and YYNGEE. The CDR3: CASSLGLAEQETQYF. DNA for the CDR3: TGTGCCAGCAGCCTGGGACTAGCGGAACAAGAGACCCAGTACTTC. Looking up the rest from reference TRBV9 and TRBJ2-5 gives the full variable domain: DSGVTQTPKHLITATGQRVTLRCSPRSGDLSVYWYQQSLDQGLQFLIQYYNGEERAKGNILERFSAQQFPDLHSELNLSSLELGDSALYFCASSLGLAEQETQYFGPGTRLLVL.

The rearrangement uses TRBV18 and TRBJ2-7, with TRBD2 matching 15 bases. V shed 5 bases, J shed 6 bases, and the junction held 5 bases outside the gene matches. The CDR3 totals 15 residues. The V gene's germline CDR1 is KGHSH and CDR2 LQKENI. CDR3 DNA sequence: TGTGCCAGCTCAGGGACTAGCGGGAGGCTCTCCGAGCAGTACTTC. This gives the protein CASSGTSGRLSEQYF. Full variable domain (missing parts from reference TRBV18 and TRBJ2-7): NAGVMQNPRHLVRRRGQEARLRCSPMKGHSHVYWYRQLPEEGLKFMVYLQKENIIDESGMPKERFSAEFPKEGPSILRIQQVVRGDSAAYFCASSGTSGRLSEQYFGPGTRLTVT.

The chain is built from TRBV20-1 and TRBJ2-7; 7 nucleotides align to TRBD1. This CDR3 has 12 amino acids. Germline CDR1 DFQATT, CDR2 SNEGSKA (reference sequence). With V trimmed by 6 bases and J by 7 bases, 9 bases remained unmatched. In DNA form, the CDR3 reads TGCAGTGCCCAAGACAGGGCAAGGGAGCAGTACTTC. Translation: CSAQDRAREQYF.

This rearrangement joins TRBV3-1 to TRBJ2-5; D unresolved. Trimming removed 0 bases from V and 4 bases from J, with 15 bases in between. The length of the CDR3 is 16 residues. Germline V gene sequence: CDR1 LGHDT, CDR2 YNNKEL (reference sequence). The CDR3 DNA reads TGTGCCAGCAGCCAAGATCCCCCGGGTAGAGGAGAGACCCAGTACTTC. This encodes CASSQDPPGRGETQYF.

The gene calls are TRBV10-2 and TRBJ2-1, with D tentatively TRBD2 (6 bases). In germline, CDR1 is WSHSY, CDR2 SAAADI. The CDR3 contains 14 residues. The germline V and J ends were trimmed by 2 bases and 1 base, with 6 bases remaining between them. CDR3: CASSERESYNEQFF. The CDR3 DNA is TGCGCCAGCAGTGAGCGGGAGTCCTACAATGAGCAGTTCTTC.

This clonotype was recorded once. V and J are TRBV7-3 and TRBJ2-2, with 10 bases identical to TRBD1. From germline, CDR1 is SGHTA and CDR2 FQGTGA. The CDR3 is 15 residues long. V shed 3 bases, J shed 4 bases, and the junction held 2 bases outside the gene matches. CDR3 loop: CASSLTGGVTGELFF. The DNA for the CDR3 is TGTGCCAGCAGCTTGACAGGGGGCGTCACCGGGGAGCTGTTTTTT.

The V and J genes are TRBV5-6 and TRBJ2-6; D gene unclear. This CDR3 region has 15 residues. Trimming took off 3 bases at V and 4 bases at J, with 11 bases between the two ends. Germline V gene lookup returns CDR1 SGHDT and CDR2 YYEEEE. CDR3 in amino acids: CASSYTVSGANVLTF. DNA of the CDR3: TGTGCCAGCAGCTATACCGTATCCGGGGCCAACGTCCTGACTTTC.

The rearrangement joins TRBV3-1 to TRBJ2-7, with unresolved D. V shed 1 base and J shed 5 bases, with 9 bases lying between them. Germline-derived CDR1 and CDR2 are LGHDT and YNNKEL (reference sequence). The CDR3 has 13 residues. The DNA for the CDR3 is TGTGCCAGCAGCCAAGGAAGTGCCCACGAGCAGTACTTC. Translation: CASSQGSAHEQYF.

Remarks on this clonotype: Germline is not matched at one junction end, which may reflect a read error. The chain links TRBV11-2 to TRBJ2-7, with TRBD1 identical over 8 bases. This CDR3 contains 12 residues. Germline V gene data show CDR1 as SGHAT and CDR2 as FQNNGV. The CDR3, as DNA: TGTGCCGTAGGGACAGGCCTCTACGAGCGGTACTTC. Protein: CAVGTGLYERYF. Full variable domain (outside the CDR3, taken from reference TRBV11-2 and TRBJ2-7): EAGVAQSPRYKIIEKRQSVAFWCNPISGHATLYWYQQILGQGPKLLIQFQNNGVVDDSQLPKDRFSAERLKGVDSTLKIQPAKLEDSAVYLCAVGTGLYERYFGPGTRLTVT.

This clonotype was counted between two and nine times. J is TRBJ2-7 and V is TRBV6-6; 9 positions match TRBD2. CDR3 length equals 14 residues. Germline V gene lookup returns CDR1 MNHNY and CDR2 SVGAGI (reference sequence). V dropped 7 bases and J dropped 1; count of bases not matched to a gene: 5. CDR3 sequence: CASKSLAGSYEQYF. DNA of the CDR3: TGTGCCAGCAAAAGCCTAGCGGGATCCTACGAGCAGTACTTC.

Only a few counts were recorded for this clonotype. The CDR3 bases are TGCAGTGCTAGAGTTTGGGGGAGGGGCTCCTACGAGCAGTACTTC. As protein: CSARVWGRGSYEQYF. The chain couples TRBV20-1 to TRBJ2-7; 7 bases fit TRBD2. This CDR3 has 15 residues. V dropped 1 base and J dropped 0; count of bases not matched to a gene: 6. Germline values: CDR1 DFQATT, CDR2 SNEGSKA (reference sequence).

V usage is TRBV9 and J usage is TRBJ2-7, with 10 bases fitting TRBD2. Germline CDR1 and CDR2: SGDLS and YYNGEE. This CDR3 spans 18 amino acids. With V trimmed by 0 bases and J by 7 bases, 16 bases remained unmatched. The CDR3 is CASSVGLVSGRPLEEQYF. Here the CDR3 DNA reads TGTGCCAGCAGCGTAGGGTTGGTTAGCGGGAGGCCTCTAGAGGAGCAGTACTTC.

This clonotype was counted once. The J gene is TRBJ2-4, the V gene TRBV2; 11 nucleotides agree with TRBD2. The CDR3 totals 15 residues. V gave up 6 bases and J gave up 9 bases; unmatched junction bases: 10. Looked up from germline, CDR1 is SNHLY and CDR2 is FYNNEI. The CDR3 DNA reads as TGTGCCAGCAGCCCAGGAACTAGCGGGAGTACCATTCAGTACTTC. Translation: CASSPGTSGSTIQYF.

The table lists this clonotype with a few counts. The rearrangement joins TRBV4-1 to TRBJ2-3, with 8 positions matching TRBD2. The CDR3 contains 14 residues. Germline trimming cut 4 bases from V and 5 bases from J; bases unmatched to any gene: 5. CDR1 is MGHRA, CDR2 YSYEKL, per germline. In nucleotides, the CDR3 is TGCGCCAGCAGCCTACTGCGGGGGGAAGATACGCAGTATTTT. The encoded protein is CASSLLRGEDTQYF.

V usage is TRBV15 and J usage is TRBJ1-6; 9 bases are shared with TRBD1. This CDR3 has 14 residues. Germline lookup yields CDR1 LNHNV and CDR2 YYDKDF (reference sequence). J lost 7 bases, V lost 6 bases, and 4 bases had no gene match. CDR3 residues: CATSFTGGNSPLHF. CDR3 coding DNA: TGTGCCACCAGTTTTACAGGGGGCAATTCACCCCTCCACTTT.

The chain uses TRBV7-9 and TRBJ1-1, with D perhaps matching TRBD1 (6 bases). The V end was cut by 8 bases, the J end by 0 bases, with 16 bases between. The germline CDR1 and CDR2 sequences are SEHNR and FQNEAQ (reference sequence). The CDR3 covers 15 residues. The CDR3 here is CASVNFGQLNTEAFF. CDR3 nucleotide sequence: TGTGCCAGCGTTAATTTTGGACAGTTGAACACTGAAGCTTTCTTT.

As to this clonotype: It may be a read error: a sequence one base away is much more abundant. The chain employs TRBV6-5 and TRBJ2-4; tentatively, D is TRBD2 (6 bases). Trimming took 5 bases from V and 13 from J, leaving 18 bases between them. The CDR3 totals 13 residues. CDR1 and CDR2 (germline): MNHEY, SVGAGI. In DNA form, the CDR3 reads TGTGCCAGCAGTCAACGGACTTGCGGGGAGCAGTACTTC. This gives the protein CASSQRTCGEQYF.

This clonotype came up a few times. The V gene is TRBV12-3 or TRBV12-4, the J gene TRBJ2-7; D may be TRBD2 (6 bases). Trimming took off 5 bases at V and 2 bases at J, with 13 bases between the two ends. This CDR3 spans 14 amino acids. The CDR3 reads CASSPPSEPYEQYF. CDR3 DNA: TGTGCCAGCAGTCCGCCTAGCGAACCCTACGAGCAGTACTTC.

The chain carries TRBV4-1 and TRBJ2-4; either TRBD1 or TRBD2 may fit D (5 bases each). With the DNA end fitting TRBJ2-5 better, the J assignment may be wrong. CDR3 size: 16 residues. Germline V gene sequence: CDR1 MGHRA, CDR2 YSYEKL. CDR3 protein: CASSHGASSFQETQYF. The CDR3 nucleotides are TGCGCCAGCAGTCACGGGGCTTCGAGTTTTCAAGAGACCCAGTACTTC.

The table lists this clonotype with a few counts. V and J are TRBV6-1 and TRBJ2-1; 10 bases agree with TRBD2. The germline CDR1 and CDR2 sequences are MNHNS and SASEGT. The CDR3 is 18 residues long. V lost 3 bases and J lost 8; bases outside the gene matches: 16. The CDR3 nucleotides are TGTGCCAGCAGTGAGAGCCGATTAGCGGGAGGCCTTAAAGATGAGCAGTTCTTC. Protein sequence: CASSESRLAGGLKDEQFF.

The V call is TRBV4-2, the J call TRBJ2-7, with 12 nucleotides matching TRBD2. CDR1 LGHNA and CDR2 YNFKEQ come from the germline V gene. Losses at the gene ends were 1 base for V and 5 bases for J; bases not matched to a gene: 6. This CDR3 region has 16 residues. CDR3 sequence (DNA): TGTGCCAGCAGCCAAGCGGGGACTAGCGGGTACAACGAGCAGTACTTC. This codes for CASSQAGTSGYNEQYF.

Points on this clonotype: An end of the junction differs from the germline gene, which may be a read error. CDR3 in amino acids: CVSSLTSGTYEQYF. In nucleotides, the CDR3 is TGCGTCAGCAGCCTGACTAGCGGGACCTACGAGCAGTACTTC. The J gene is TRBJ2-7, the V gene TRBV4-1; 11 bases line up with TRBD2. The CDR3 consists of 14 residues. Germline V CDR1 and CDR2: MGHRA, YSYEKL.